This T cell receptor beta chain was sequenced in a study of T-cell memory formation after mild COVID-19. Study-level information: There were largely donor-specific TCR clusters.

CDR3 size: 18 residues. Germline loops: CDR1 KGHDR, CDR2 SFDVKD. Trimming removed 1 base at V and 4 bases at J, with 19 bases between. MiXCR was run by TCRdb on the 5' RACE reads, yielding one entry per CDR3 protein. The sample consists of a few hundred thousand distinct CDR3 sequences, approximately 21% of them appearing once. Sequenced sample: PBMCs or a T cell subset sorted from them (not recorded which). This sequence originates from an adult woman who had mild COVID-19 (a few samples of this study predate the infection). Cell type and time point are not known. This chain links TRBV24-1 with TRBJ1-5; a weak D match, TRBD1 (5 bases). CDR3 sequence: CATSDFIWGREGNQPQHF. CDR3 nucleotide sequence: TGTGCCACCAGTGATTTCATCTGGGGGAGGGAAGGAAATCAGCCCCAGCATTTT.